One and the same sample provided the 27 T cell receptor beta chains below, sequenced in a study of beta chain features in type 1 diabetes. Expressed TCRB transcripts were sequenced because the isolated RNA had all been reverse transcribed beforehand. Here immunoSEQ multiplex PCR was the method, and the copy in TCRdb shows in-frame clones only, minus some. Here the sample spans 620,000 or so clones, roughly a sixth being singletons. Sequencing used naive CD4+ T cells from blood. The receptors stem from a young man in good health.

This clone was picked up a small number of times. CDR3 coding DNA: TGTGCCAGCAGTTATAGCCGGGACAGCCAAGAGACCCAGTACTTC. Residues: CASSYSRDSQETQYF. The chain joins TRBV7-9 to TRBJ2-5, with 7 positions matching TRBD1. J gave up 1 base and V 6 bases, and 8 bases lay outside the gene matches. The length of the CDR3 is 15 residues. Per germline, CDR1 SEHNR and CDR2 FQNEAQ (reference sequence).

This clone was counted a few times. The chain is built from TRBV4-3 and TRBJ1-6; D might be TRBD1 (6 bases). The CDR3 totals 15 residues. Germline CDR1 LGHNA, CDR2 YSLEER. With 1 base removed from V and 10 bases from J, the gap between germline ends came to 14 bases. In DNA, the CDR3 is TGCGCCAGCAGCCAAGTTTGGGGGCTGGGATCACCCCTCCACTTT. Protein sequence: CASSQVWGLGSPLHF.

This clone was detected only a few times. The V gene is TRBV4-2, the J gene TRBJ2-5; 8 bases align to TRBD2. Per germline, CDR1 LGHNA and CDR2 YNFKEQ. The CDR3 extends over 16 amino acids. The J segment lost 6 bases and the V segment lost 0 bases, leaving 9 bases of the junction unmatched. The CDR3 spells CASSQDRSGRAKTQYF. CDR3 nucleotide sequence: TGTGCCAGCAGCCAAGATCGGTCCGGGAGGGCCAAGACCCAGTACTTC.

Regarding this clone: Other DNA variants within this sample encode the same CDR3. The chain links TRBV5-6 to TRBJ2-5, with D hard to call. CDR1 and CDR2 from the germline V gene are SGHDT and YYEEEE. V was pared by 4 bases and J by 5 bases, with 12 bases between. The CDR3 extends over 13 amino acids. The chain's CDR3 is CASSRTGAETQYF. CDR3 nucleotides: TGTGCCAGCAGCCGTACTGGAGCGGAGACCCAGTACTTC.

V is TRBV28 and J is TRBJ2-2; D might be TRBD2 (6 bases). The CDR3 contains 14 residues. Germline V gene data show CDR1 as MDHEN and CDR2 as SYDVKM. The V end was cut by 8 bases, the J end by 1 base, with 11 bases between. CDR3 nucleotide sequence: TGTGCCAGCCTCCGGGGACTGAACACCGGGGAGCTGTTTTTT. Its translation: CASLRGLNTGELFF. Complete variable domain (other parts from reference TRBV28 and TRBJ2-2): DVKVTQSSRYLVKRTGEKVFLECVQDMDHENMFWYRQDPGLGLRLIYFSYDVKMKEKGDIPEGYSVSREKKERFSLILESASTNQTSMYLCASLRGLNTGELFFGEGSRLTVL.

The chain couples TRBV28 to TRBJ1-2, with D possibly being TRBD1 (6 bases). CDR1 MDHEN and CDR2 SYDVKM come from the germline V gene. V gave up 6 bases and J gave up 0 bases, with 14 bases separating them. This CDR3 comprises 15 residues. CDR3 region: CASRTTGLANYGYTF. The DNA of the CDR3 is TGTGCCAGCAGGACTACAGGGTTAGCTAACTATGGCTACACCTTC.

This clone was counted a few times. The chain is built from TRBV4-3 and TRBJ2-1; TRBD1 is a possible D gene (6 bases). Germline V gene sequence: CDR1 LGHNA, CDR2 YSLEER. The ends were cut back, 4 bases at V and 6 bases at J, with 13 bases in the middle. The CDR3 runs to 14 residues. The CDR3 protein is CASSRITQGNEQFF. In nucleotides, the CDR3 is TGCGCCAGCAGCCGCATCACACAGGGCAATGAGCAGTTCTTC.

This clone was seen a handful of times. The V and J genes are TRBV9 and TRBJ2-3, with D perhaps TRBD1 or TRBD2 (5 bases each). This CDR3 region has 16 residues. From germline, CDR1 is SGDLS and CDR2 YYNGEE. V lost 4 bases to trimming and J lost 4 bases, with 19 bases between them. The DNA of the CDR3 is TGTGCCAGCAGCCCCCGGGACCGCAGTGGGGCAGATACGCAGTATTTT. Amino acids: CASSPRDRSGADTQYF.

The rearrangement links TRBV11-1 to TRBJ2-7; D gene uncertain. The germline gives CDR1 SGHAT, CDR2 FQDESV (reference sequence). This CDR3 has 12 amino acids. V was shortened by 2 bases and J by 3 bases, with 5 bases between the two germline ends. For the CDR3, the DNA is TGTGCCAGCAGCTTATCCCACTACGAGCAGTACTTC. The encoded protein is CASSLSHYEQYF.

The chain is built from TRBV14 and TRBJ2-2, with 7 bases aligning to TRBD1. Germline V gives CDR1 SGHDN, CDR2 FVKESK. The CDR3 consists of 15 residues. V shed 6 bases and J 4 bases; nucleotides not matched to a gene: 8. Here the CDR3 reads CASRLTGVGTGELFF. The CDR3 DNA reads as TGTGCCAGCAGACTCACAGGGGTCGGCACCGGGGAGCTGTTTTTT. Full variable domain (rest looked up from reference TRBV14 and TRBJ2-2): EAGVTQFPSHSVIEKGQTVTLRCDPISGHDNLYWYRRVMGKEIKFLLHFVKESKQDESGMPNNRFLAERTGGTYSTLKVQPAELEDSGVYFCASRLTGVGTGELFFGEGSRLTVL.

This clone turned up a few times. The chain joins TRBV4-1 to TRBJ2-3; 7 bases are shared with TRBD2. Per germline, CDR1 MGHRA and CDR2 YSYEKL. V shed 7 bases and J 5 bases; nucleotides not matched to a gene: 21. This CDR3 is built from 18 residues. The CDR3 region has the DNA TGCGCCAGCAACCCCAAGAAGTCGTATGCGGGAGAGATAGATACGCAGTATTTT. Protein: CASNPKKSYAGEIDTQYF.

This chain connects TRBV7-2 to TRBJ2-5; maybe TRBD2 (6 bases). The CDR3 runs to 15 residues. V was pared by 1 base and J by 5 bases, with 14 bases between. CDR1 is SGHTA, CDR2 FQGNSA, per germline. CDR3 sequence: CASSLGFGGRETQYF. CDR3 nucleotides: TGTGCCAGCAGCTTAGGATTCGGGGGAAGGGAGACCCAGTACTTC.

The J gene is TRBJ2-3, the V gene TRBV9, with 12 bases lining up with TRBD2. V lost 4 bases, J lost 6 bases, and 9 bases stayed unmatched. There are 16 residues in the CDR3. Germline V lookup: CDR1 SGDLS, CDR2 YYNGEE. The CDR3 sequence: CASSPPGLAGGDTQYF. CDR3 bases: TGTGCCAGCAGCCCACCGGGACTAGCGGGCGGTGATACGCAGTATTTT.

This clone was found a few times. The rearrangement links TRBV30 to TRBJ2-6; D is possibly TRBD1 or TRBD2 (5 bases each). CDR3 length: 13 residues. Per the germline V gene, CDR1 is GTSNPN and CDR2 is SVGIG (reference sequence). V was trimmed by 4 bases and J by 7 bases, leaving 11 bases between them. In DNA, the CDR3 is TGTGCCTGGATGGGGGATGGTGCCAACGTCCTGACTTTC. The encoded protein is CAWMGDGANVLTF.

This clone was counted a few times. The chain couples TRBV7-2 to TRBJ2-7; possibly TRBD1 for D (5 bases). Trimming left V 1 base short and J 6 bases short, with 10 bases between. The germline V gene encodes CDR1 SGHTA and CDR2 FQGNSA. The CDR3 is 13 residues long. CDR3 bases: TGTGCCAGCAGCTTAGTGGGGCGACGCGAGCAGTACTTC. Translation: CASSLVGRREQYF. The full variable domain, completed using reference TRBV7-2 and TRBJ2-7, is GAGVSQSPSNKVTEKGKDVELRCDPISGHTALYWYRQSLGQGLEFLIYFQGNSAPDKSGLPSDRFSAERTGGSVSTLTIQRTQQEDSAVYLCASSLVGRREQYFGPGTRLTVT.

This clone showed up just a few times. The V gene is TRBV5-1, the J gene TRBJ1-3, with D hard to call. With 4 bases removed from V and 0 bases from J, the gap between germline ends came to 8 bases. CDR1 is SGHRS and CDR2 is YFSETQ in the germline V gene. The CDR3 spans 14 residues. In nucleotides, the CDR3 is TGCGCCAGCAGCGACGGAAGCTCTGGAAACACCATATATTTT. Translated: CASSDGSSGNTIYF.

This clone was counted between two and nine times. DNA of the CDR3: TGTGCCAGCAGCTTAGAGCCCCACACTGAAGCTTTCTTT. It is translated as CASSLEPHTEAFF. V usage is TRBV7-2 and J usage is TRBJ1-1; D gene unclear. CDR3 length: 13 amino acids. Trimming removed 1 base from V and 3 bases from J, with 6 bases in between. Germline lookup yields CDR1 SGHTA and CDR2 FQGNSA. The whole variable domain, filled in from reference TRBV7-2 and TRBJ1-1, reads GAGVSQSPSNKVTEKGKDVELRCDPISGHTALYWYRQSLGQGLEFLIYFQGNSAPDKSGLPSDRFSAERTGGSVSTLTIQRTQQEDSAVYLCASSLEPHTEAFFGQGTRLTVV.

This clone was seen more than once but under ten times. J is TRBJ2-4 and V is TRBV2, with TRBD1 matching 7 bases. Germline CDR1 is SNHLY and CDR2 is FYNNEI. Trimming cost V 5 bases and J 3 bases; bases outside gene matches: 7. The CDR3 consists of 15 residues. The CDR3 coding sequence is TGTGCCAGCAGTAGGGGGCAGGGGGACAAAAACATTCAGTACTTC. It encodes CASSRGQGDKNIQYF.

The gene calls are TRBV20-1 and TRBJ2-7, with D unresolved. Germline CDR1 is DFQATT and CDR2 is SNEGSKA (reference sequence). Trimming took off 6 bases at V and 2 bases at J, with 5 bases between the two ends. This CDR3 has 10 amino acids. CDR3 region: CSANAYEQYF. For the CDR3, the DNA is TGCAGTGCAAACGCCTACGAGCAGTACTTC.

This clone came up once. The chain recombines TRBV28 with TRBJ1-2; no clear D. The CDR3 has 12 amino acids. Between the trimmed V and J ends, which lost 2 bases and 4 bases, there was a span of 5 bases. CDR1 is MDHEN and CDR2 is SYDVKM in the germline V gene. This CDR3 reads CASSLDGYGYTF. CDR3 nucleotide sequence: TGTGCCAGCAGTTTAGACGGCTATGGCTACACCTTC.

V is TRBV28 and J is TRBJ2-7, with D perhaps given as TRBD1 or TRBD2 (5 bases each). There are 16 residues in the CDR3. Germline V CDR1 and CDR2: MDHEN, SYDVKM. Between the trimmed V and J ends, which lost 4 bases and 3 bases, there was a span of 19 bases. CDR3 nucleotide sequence: TGTGCCAGCAGTTCCCCCGGGGCCTTTCGGGGCTACGAGCAGTACTTC. Amino acids: CASSSPGAFRGYEQYF. Based on the CDR3 plus reference TRBV28 and TRBJ2-7, the full variable domain is DVKVTQSSRYLVKRTGEKVFLECVQDMDHENMFWYRQDPGLGLRLIYFSYDVKMKEKGDIPEGYSVSREKKERFSLILESASTNQTSMYLCASSSPGAFRGYEQYFGPGTRLTVT.

The chain has TRBV27 and TRBJ2-1; TRBD2 agrees at 11 bases. V dropped 6 bases and J dropped 7; count of bases not matched to a gene: 2. The germline V gene has CDR1 MNHEY and CDR2 SMNVEV (reference sequence). This CDR3 comprises 13 residues. CDR3 sequence (DNA): TGTGCCAGCAGGTCTAGCGGGGGGAATGAGCAGTTCTTC. Translating it yields CASRSSGGNEQFF.

A few counts support this clone. The chain carries TRBV5-1 and TRBJ1-1, with a weak D call TRBD1 (5 bases). CDR1 and CDR2 from the germline V gene are SGHRS and YFSETQ. V shed 5 bases and J shed 1 base, with 18 bases lying between them. This CDR3 is built from 16 residues. Written as DNA, the CDR3 is TGCGCCAGCAGACCGGGAGGAGGGGCTGGGAACACTGAAGCTTTCTTT. This sequence encodes CASRPGGGAGNTEAFF.

The CDR3: CASGSPGGSPADTQYF. CDR3 nucleotide sequence: TGTGCTAGTGGTTCGCCGGGGGGTAGTCCGGCAGATACGCAGTATTTT. This rearrangement joins TRBV12-5 to TRBJ2-3; 7 bases map to TRBD2. J was trimmed by 4 bases and V by 4 bases; bases with no gene match: 11. This CDR3 comprises 16 residues. Germline CDR1 LGHNT, CDR2 FRNRAP.

This clone occurred a few times. J is TRBJ2-3 and V is TRBV27, with TRBD1 matching over 9 bases. J was trimmed by 1 base and V by 6 bases; bases with no gene match: 8. There are 16 residues in the CDR3. Germline CDR1 is MNHEY and CDR2 is SMNVEV (reference sequence). For the CDR3, the DNA is TGTGCCAGCAGCCGAGGGACAGGGTCTGGCACAGATACGCAGTATTTT. Translating gives CASSRGTGSGTDTQYF.

J is TRBJ2-7 and V is TRBV7-2; D gene uncertain. V was clipped by 3 bases and J by 1 base, with 10 bases between them. The CDR3 sequence is 14 residues long. The germline gives CDR1 SGHTA, CDR2 FQGNSA. In nucleotides, the CDR3 is TGTGCCAGCAGCTTTGTAAGGCAGTCCTACGAGCAGTACTTC. It yields the protein CASSFVRQSYEQYF.

The chain links TRBV4-3 to TRBJ1-2; D is undetermined. Germline assignment: CDR1 LGHNA and CDR2 YSLEER. This CDR3 spans 16 amino acids. With 0 bases removed from V and 8 bases from J, the gap between germline ends came to 19 bases. The CDR3 spells CASSQDVRLTKEGYTF. The CDR3 nucleotides are TGCGCCAGCAGCCAAGACGTTCGACTTACTAAAGAGGGCTACACCTTC.